The 3 T cell receptor beta chains presented below share a single source sample, sequenced in a study of T-cell memory formation after mild COVID-19 (dated by TCRdb to about 2021). The library was built by means of 5' RACE. Sequencing used an Illumina NovaSeq 6000. Using fastp trimming at Q25 and MiXCR clonotype assembly, TCRdb reanalyzed the public sequencing data and kept in-frame beta chains. Every distinct CDR3 protein forms one entry, paired with its most common genes and DNA. This sample is represented by approximately 400,000 distinct CDR3 sequences; less than 25% of them were singletons. 7% to 9.5% of the sample is held by the ten biggest clonotypes. Source material: PBMCs or a T cell subset sorted from them (not recorded which). Receptors were obtained from an adult woman who had mild COVID-19 (a few samples of this study predate the infection). The sample titles of this study are shuffled in the database, so cell type and time point are left out; the donor was told from shared clones.

The rearrangement links TRBV7-2 to TRBJ1-2, with D possibly matching TRBD1 (6 bases). Germline V gives CDR1 SGHTA, CDR2 FQGNSA. The CDR3 loop spans 15 amino acids. V lost 1 base and J lost 6, with 15 bases in between. This CDR3 is CASSLGSSGGNGYTF. In DNA form, the CDR3 reads TGTGCCAGCAGCTTAGGGTCGTCCGGGGGCAATGGCTACACCTTC.

This chain links TRBV12-3 or TRBV12-4 with TRBJ2-1; a possible D gene is TRBD2 (5 bases). V gave up 10 bases and J gave up 0 bases, with 13 bases separating them. CDR3 length: 14 residues. CDR3 in DNA: TGTGCCAACAAAGCGGAGAGCTCCTACAATGAGCAGTTCTTC. Protein product: CANKAESSYNEQFF.

The chain has TRBV7-9 and TRBJ2-1; D might be TRBD2 (5 bases). Germline CDR1 and CDR2: SEHNR and FQNEAQ (reference sequence). This CDR3 is built from 14 residues. V lost 6 bases, J lost 5 bases, and 14 bases lay in between. CDR3 protein: CASSSRVGNNEQFF. CDR3 in DNA: TGTGCCAGCAGTTCTCGTGTCGGGAACAATGAGCAGTTCTTC.